One and the same sample provided the 26 T cell receptor beta chains below, sequenced in a study of blood T cell repertoires in COVID-19. Assay used: immunoSEQ multiplex PCR; TCRdb lists only in-frame clones, some missing. Here the sample spans tens of thousands of clones, approximately 85% being singletons. Sequenced sample: peripheral blood. These receptors were collected from a woman older than 75 with COVID-19, enrolled during active disease.

The chain combines TRBV5-8 with TRBJ2-6, with 12 positions matching TRBD2. There are 20 residues in the CDR3. V was pared by 4 bases and J by 4 bases, with 15 bases of the junction left unmatched. Germline V gene sequence: CDR1 SGHTS, CDR2 YDEGEE. CDR3 DNA sequence: TGTGCCAGCAGCCGCCTGGTGGGACTAGCGGGTGCAGCAGGGGCCAACGTCCTGACTTTC. Amino acids: CASSRLVGLAGAAGANVLTF.

V gene TRBV30 combines with J gene TRBJ2-3; D is perhaps TRBD1 (5 bases). Looked up from germline, CDR1 is GTSNPN and CDR2 is SVGIG (reference sequence). Trimming cost V 3 bases and J 0 bases, with 13 bases left between them. This CDR3 contains 15 residues. The CDR3 nucleotides read TGTGCCTGGAGGGTCTTGGGGCTTAGCACAGATACGCAGTATTTT. This codes for CAWRVLGLSTDTQYF.

This chain connects TRBV7-9 to TRBJ2-5, with 8 bases identical to TRBD1. The V gene's germline CDR1 is SEHNR and CDR2 FQNEAQ (reference sequence). J gave up 2 bases and V 1 base, and 3 bases lay outside the gene matches. This CDR3 has 15 amino acids. The CDR3 DNA is TGTGCCAGCAGCTTAGTGAGGACAGGGCAAGAGACCCAGTACTTC. Protein sequence: CASSLVRTGQETQYF.

V and J are TRBV5-1 and TRBJ1-3, with 7 bases lining up with TRBD1. The CDR3 totals 16 residues. Trimming cost V 0 bases and J 2 bases; bases outside gene matches: 5. CDR1 is SGHRS, CDR2 YFSETQ, per germline. CDR3 bases: TGCGCCAGCAGCTTGGTCGGGCAGGGGGCTGGAAACACCATATATTTT. Its translation is CASSLVGQGAGNTIYF.

This sequence joins TRBV3-1 (or the pseudogene TRBV3-2) and TRBJ2-7, with 7 nucleotides matching TRBD1. Germline CDR1 reads LGHDT; CDR2 reads YNNKEL (reference sequence). CDR3 length: 12 amino acids. With 5 bases clipped from V and 12 bases from J, the junction kept 10 bases outside the gene matches. CDR3 region: CASSSALTGLYF. The CDR3, as DNA: TGTGCCAGCAGCTCAGCATTGACAGGGTTGTACTTC.

This sequence joins TRBV18 and TRBJ2-1; TRBD2 aligns across 9 bases. CDR3 length equals 16 residues. V lost 1 base, J lost 4 bases, and 5 bases stayed unmatched. Per germline, CDR1 KGHSH and CDR2 LQKENI. CDR3 sequence (DNA): TGTGCCAGCTCACCACGGGTAGCGGGAGCGTACAATGAGCAGTTCTTC. As protein: CASSPRVAGAYNEQFF.

This chain connects TRBV19 to TRBJ2-4; no definite D call. V lost 7 bases and J lost 0, with 10 bases in between. The germline gives CDR1 LNHDA, CDR2 SQIVND (reference sequence). The CDR3 contains 14 residues. This chain's CDR3 is CASNSLLAKNIQYF. CDR3 nucleotides: TGTGCCAGTAATTCCTTACTAGCCAAAAACATTCAGTACTTC.

V and J are TRBV6-5 and TRBJ2-1; 8 bases are shared with TRBD1. J lost 8 bases, V lost 4 bases, and 10 bases had no gene match. The germline CDR1 and CDR2 sequences are MNHEY and SVGAGI. The CDR3 has 15 amino acids. CDR3 loop: CASSLGQGAFDEQFF. CDR3 bases: TGTGCCAGCAGTTTGGGCCAGGGGGCTTTCGATGAGCAGTTCTTC.

The chain is built from TRBV28 and TRBJ1-4, with D uncertain. Germline loops: CDR1 MDHEN, CDR2 SYDVKM. V lost 4 bases and J 2 bases, leaving 11 bases between the germline ends. The CDR3 spans 15 residues. This CDR3 is CASSWEAGTNEKLFF. The CDR3 DNA sequence: TGTGCCAGCAGTTGGGAGGCTGGGACTAATGAAAAACTGTTTTTT.

V is TRBV19 and J is TRBJ1-5, with D tentatively TRBD1 (5 bases). This CDR3 has 14 amino acids. CDR1 LNHDA and CDR2 SQIVND come from the germline V gene (reference sequence). The V end lost 1 base, the J end lost 7 bases, and 11 bases lay between the germline ends. The CDR3 nucleotides are TGTGCCAGTAGTATAGGCAGGGTTGACCAGCCCCAGCATTTT. This sequence encodes CASSIGRVDQPQHF.

The V and J genes are TRBV14 and TRBJ1-2; no clear D gene. The CDR3 contains 13 residues. Germline V CDR1 and CDR2: SGHDN, FVKESK. V gave up 1 base and J gave up 4 bases, with 7 bases separating them. CDR3 sequence reads: CASSQGSFYGYTF. CDR3 coding DNA: TGTGCCAGCAGCCAAGGCAGTTTCTATGGCTACACCTTC.

V gene TRBV6-1 combines with J gene TRBJ2-3; 7 bases agree with TRBD1. The germline CDR1 and CDR2 sequences are MNHNS and SASEGT. After removal of 3 bases from V and 2 bases from J, the junction contained 5 bases not matched to a gene. The CDR3 sequence is 15 residues long. The CDR3 is CASSDRDRNTDTQYF. The CDR3 DNA sequence: TGTGCCAGCAGTGACCGGGACAGAAACACAGATACGCAGTATTTT.

The rearrangement joins TRBV30 to TRBJ1-6; D unclear. Germline V gives CDR1 GTSNPN, CDR2 SVGIG (reference sequence). V lost 0 bases, J lost 4 bases, and 7 bases lay in between. The CDR3 runs 14 residues. CDR3 residues: CAWSVTTYNSPLHF. Written as DNA, the CDR3 is TGTGCCTGGAGTGTAACGACTTATAATTCACCCCTCCACTTT.

The sample holds one count of this clone. The gene calls are TRBV6-4 and TRBJ1-5; D is unresolved. CDR1 MRHNA and CDR2 SNTAGT come from the germline V gene. This CDR3 has 15 amino acids. V gave up 2 bases and J gave up 1 base, with 9 bases separating them. CDR3 DNA sequence: TGTGCCAGCAGTGACGTCCCGGGGAGCAATCAGCCCCAGCATTTT. Its protein is CASSDVPGSNQPQHF.

V is TRBV28 and J is TRBJ1-1; D uncertain. This CDR3 contains 13 residues. The germline gives CDR1 MDHEN, CDR2 SYDVKM. The V end lost 1 base, the J end lost 6 bases, and 9 bases lay between the germline ends. The CDR3 DNA follows: TGTGCCAGCAGTTTATTCGGGGATCCTGAAGCTTTCTTT. This encodes CASSLFGDPEAFF.

This clone is a singleton in its sample. The rearrangement links TRBV5-1 to TRBJ2-6, with TRBD1 matching 8 bases. Germline assignment: CDR1 SGHRS and CDR2 YFSETQ. Trimming took 0 bases from V and 3 from J; bases not matched to a gene: 5. The CDR3 has 17 amino acids. The CDR3 protein is CASSLGAGGFGANVLTF. CDR3 nucleotide sequence: TGCGCCAGCAGCTTGGGGGCAGGGGGCTTTGGGGCCAACGTCCTGACTTTC.

The chain links TRBV19 to TRBJ2-5; D might be TRBD2 (5 bases). The CDR3 consists of 13 residues. The germline gives CDR1 LNHDA, CDR2 SQIVND (reference sequence). The CDR3 reads CASEPGGGETQYF. The DNA for the CDR3 is TGTGCTTCTGAACCGGGTGGAGGAGAGACCCAGTACTTC.

The chain is built from TRBV2 and TRBJ1-3, with D hard to call. The CDR3 is 13 amino acids. Germline lookup yields CDR1 SNHLY and CDR2 FYNNEI. V was trimmed by 6 bases and J by 2 bases, leaving 8 bases between them. CDR3 loop: CASSLQPGNTIYF. The CDR3 nucleotides read TGTGCCAGCAGCCTACAGCCTGGAAACACCATATATTTT. Full variable domain (rest looked up from reference TRBV2 and TRBJ1-3): EPEVTQTPSHQVTQMGQEVILRCVPISNHLYFYWYRQILGQKVEFLVSFYNNEISEKSEIFDDQFSVERPDGSNFTLKIRSTKLEDSAMYFCASSLQPGNTIYFGEGSWLTVV.

V is TRBV27 and J is TRBJ1-1; 10 nucleotides align to TRBD1. Looked up from germline, CDR1 is MNHEY and CDR2 is SMNVEV (reference sequence). Losses at the gene ends were 2 bases for V and 0 bases for J; bases not matched to a gene: 6. This CDR3 has 17 residues. As DNA, the CDR3 is TGTGCCAGCAGTTTACGGACAGGGGGTGGGTTGAACACTGAAGCTTTCTTT. Its protein is CASSLRTGGGLNTEAFF.

The V and J genes are TRBV11-2 and TRBJ2-7; 9 bases agree with TRBD1. J was trimmed by 6 bases and V by 6 bases; bases with no gene match: 9. Germline CDR1 reads SGHAT; CDR2 reads FQNNGV. The CDR3 sequence is 14 residues long. The CDR3 region has the DNA TGTGCCAGCAGGCTACAGGGGGCGCCCCCCGAGCAGTACTTC. Translating it yields CASRLQGAPPEQYF.

The chain uses TRBV10-3 and TRBJ2-5; weak D call: TRBD2 (6 bases). Germline V gives CDR1 ENHRY, CDR2 SYGVKD. The CDR3 covers 13 residues. V lost 7 bases, J lost 5 bases, and 14 bases lay in between. In DNA, the CDR3 is TGTGCCATCACTGCTAGCGCGGAGGAGACCCAGTACTTC. Protein product: CAITASAEETQYF.

This clone was counted only a few times. The chain joins TRBV5-4 to TRBJ2-5, with TRBD1 identical over 9 bases. J gave up 4 bases and V 4 bases, and 8 bases lay outside the gene matches. CDR1 is SGHNT, CDR2 YYREEE, per germline (reference sequence). The CDR3 sequence is 15 residues long. The CDR3 region has the DNA TGTGCCAGCAGCCATGGGACAGGGCTGGGAGAGACCCAGTACTTC. Its protein is CASSHGTGLGETQYF.

This rearrangement joins TRBV18 to TRBJ2-7; D uncertain. The CDR3 totals 13 residues. V was pared by 3 bases and J by 3 bases, with 9 bases between. Germline-derived CDR1 and CDR2 are KGHSH and LQKENI. The CDR3 is CASSPYGVYEQYF. For the CDR3, the DNA is TGTGCCAGCTCACCTTACGGTGTCTACGAGCAGTACTTC.

This clone was detected only a few times. Other DNA variants within this sample encode the same CDR3. The chain employs TRBV7-3 and TRBJ1-1; D is perhaps TRBD1 (5 bases). There are 13 residues in the CDR3. Trimming shortened V by 5 bases and J by 0 bases, and 7 bases separated the two germline ends. CDR1 and CDR2 (germline): SGHTA, FQGTGA. The DNA of the CDR3 is TGTGCCAGCAGCAGGGGCTTGAACACTGAAGCTTTCTTT. Protein sequence: CASSRGLNTEAFF.

J is TRBJ2-1 and V is TRBV7-2; D might be TRBD2 (5 bases). The CDR3 runs 15 residues. Germline assignment: CDR1 SGHTA and CDR2 FQGNSA. The V and J ends lost 7 bases and 9 bases respectively, with 22 bases between them. CDR3 sequence: CASTGMGEGPREQFF. CDR3 DNA sequence: TGTGCCAGCACCGGAATGGGAGAAGGCCCCCGTGAGCAGTTCTTC.

The CDR3 loop reads CASSLETQYF. The CDR3, as DNA: TGTGCCAGCAGCCTGGAGACCCAGTACTTC. J is TRBJ2-5 and V is TRBV2; D is unclear. CDR1 is SNHLY and CDR2 is FYNNEI in the germline V gene. CDR3 length equals 10 residues. V was cut by 6 bases and J by 5 bases, with 4 bases left in between.